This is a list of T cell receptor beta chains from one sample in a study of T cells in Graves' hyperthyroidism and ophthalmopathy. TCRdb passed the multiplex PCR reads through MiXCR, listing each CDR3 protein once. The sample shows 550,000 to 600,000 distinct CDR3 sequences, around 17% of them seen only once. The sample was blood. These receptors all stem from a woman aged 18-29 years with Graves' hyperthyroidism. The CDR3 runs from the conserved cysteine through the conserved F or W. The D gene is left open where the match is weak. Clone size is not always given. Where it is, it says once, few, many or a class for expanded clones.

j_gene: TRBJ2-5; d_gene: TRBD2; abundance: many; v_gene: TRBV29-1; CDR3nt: TGCAGCGTGGCCGGGGGGACGGCAGAGACCCAGTACTTC; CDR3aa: CSVAGGTAETQYF
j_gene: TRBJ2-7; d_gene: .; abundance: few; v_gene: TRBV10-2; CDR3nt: TGCGCCAGCAGAGCTCCGGGACGAGCCTACGAGCAGTACTTC; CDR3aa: CASRAPGRAYEQYF
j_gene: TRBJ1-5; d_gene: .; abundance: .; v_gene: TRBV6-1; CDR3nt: TGTGCCAGCAGTGAATGGAGGGGCAATCAGCCCCAGCATTTT; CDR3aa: CASSEWRGNQPQHF
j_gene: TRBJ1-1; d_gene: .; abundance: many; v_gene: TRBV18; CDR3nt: TGTGCCAGTTCCCCCTCGACAGGTGCCTCCACTGAAGCTTTCTTT; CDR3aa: CASSPSTGASTEAFF
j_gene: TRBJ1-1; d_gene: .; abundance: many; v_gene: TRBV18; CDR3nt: TGTGCCAGCTCACCCGCCACCAGTGGGGAAGTGAACACTGAAGCTTTCTTT; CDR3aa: CASSPATSGEVNTEAFF
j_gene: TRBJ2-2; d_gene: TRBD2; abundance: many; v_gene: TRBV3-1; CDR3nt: TGTGCCAGCAGCCCCGGACTAGCGGGAGAGACCGGGGAGCTGTTTTTT; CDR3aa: CASSPGLAGETGELFF
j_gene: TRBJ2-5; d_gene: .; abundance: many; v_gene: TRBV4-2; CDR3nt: TGTGCCAGCAGCCAAGAATGTAGTAGCGGATCTTTGTACCAAGAGACCCAGTACTTC; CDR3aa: CASSQECSSGSLYQETQYF
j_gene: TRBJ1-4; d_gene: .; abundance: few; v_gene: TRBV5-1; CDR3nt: TGCGCCAGCAGCCCACAGGTTCGGACTGAAAAACTGTTTTTT; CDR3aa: CASSPQVRTEKLFF
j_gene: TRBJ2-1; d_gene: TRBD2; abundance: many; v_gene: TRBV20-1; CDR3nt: TGCAGTGCTAGAGTCCCCTCAAGCGGGGATAGGAATGAGCAGTTCTTC; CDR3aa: CSARVPSSGDRNEQFF
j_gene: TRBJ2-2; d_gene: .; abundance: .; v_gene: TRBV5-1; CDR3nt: TGCGCCAGCAGCGCCGGGACTCTTACAAACACCGGGGAGCTGTTTTTT; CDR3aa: CASSAGTLTNTGELFF